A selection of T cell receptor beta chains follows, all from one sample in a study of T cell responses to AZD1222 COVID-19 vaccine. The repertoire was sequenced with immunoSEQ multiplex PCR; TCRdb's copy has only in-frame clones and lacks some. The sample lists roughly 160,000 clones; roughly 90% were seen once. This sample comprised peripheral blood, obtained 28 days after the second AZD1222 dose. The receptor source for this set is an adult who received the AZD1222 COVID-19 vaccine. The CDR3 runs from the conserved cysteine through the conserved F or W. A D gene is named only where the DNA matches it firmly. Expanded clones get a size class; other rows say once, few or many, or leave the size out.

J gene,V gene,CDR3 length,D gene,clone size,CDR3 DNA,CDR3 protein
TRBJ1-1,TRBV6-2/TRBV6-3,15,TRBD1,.,TGTGCCAGCAGTTACCAAAGGACAGGGTTAGGAAGAGCTTTCTTT,CASSYQRTGLGRAFF
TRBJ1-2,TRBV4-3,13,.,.,TGCGCCAGCAGCCCCTCTTGGGCCGAAGGCTACACCTTC,CASSPSWAEGYTF
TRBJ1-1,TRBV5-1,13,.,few,TGCGCCAGCACGTGGGGGGCTGAGACTGAAGCTTTCTTT,CASTWGAETEAFF
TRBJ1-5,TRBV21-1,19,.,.,TGTGCCAGCGAAAAACTTGCGGGACATAAAAAAAGCGGCAATCAGCCCCAGCATTTT,CASEKLAGHKKSGNQPQHF
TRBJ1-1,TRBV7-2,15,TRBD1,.,TGTGCCAGCAGCTTTATACAGGGGGCCTACACTGAAGCTTTCTTT,CASSFIQGAYTEAFF
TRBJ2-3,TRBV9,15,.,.,TGTGCCAGCAGCGTAGAGGGGGGGCCACGGGATACGCAGTATTTT,CASSVEGGPRDTQYF
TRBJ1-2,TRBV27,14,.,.,TGTGCCAGCAGTTTATCCCAAGGGGGCTATGGCTACACCTTC,CASSLSQGGYGYTF
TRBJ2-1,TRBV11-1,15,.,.,TGTGCCAGCAGCTTAGATGTCGGGGGCTACAATGAGCAGTTCTTC,CASSLDVGGYNEQFF
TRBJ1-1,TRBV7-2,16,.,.,TGTGCCAGCAGCCAACGGGGCCCGGGAAGTTTCACTGAAGCTTTCTTT,CASSQRGPGSFTEAFF
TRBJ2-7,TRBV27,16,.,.,TGTGCCAGCAGTTTAAACAGCCACCCTGAGATCTACGAGCAGTACTTC,CASSLNSHPEIYEQYF
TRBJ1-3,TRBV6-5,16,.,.,TGTGCCAGCAGTTACGACCAAACCGTCTCTGGAAACACCATATATTTT,CASSYDQTVSGNTIYF
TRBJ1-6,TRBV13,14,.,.,TGTGCCAGCCGTTTAGGGGCGTATAATTCACCCCTCCACTTT,CASRLGAYNSPLHF
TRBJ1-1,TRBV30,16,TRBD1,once,TGTGCCTGGAGTGTGATTGGCCCAGGGGGCGCGCATGAAGCTTTCTTT,CAWSVIGPGGAHEAFF
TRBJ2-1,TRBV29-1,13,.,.,TGCACCTTCCTATTAGGCTCCTACAATGAGCAGTTCTTC,CTFLLGSYNEQFF
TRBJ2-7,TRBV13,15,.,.,TGTGCCAGCAGCTTAGGAGGCAGCGCTTCCTACGAGCAGTACTTC,CASSLGGSASYEQYF
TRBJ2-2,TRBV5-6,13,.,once,TGTGCCAGCAGCTTGCCTAACACCGGGGAGCTGTTTTTT,CASSLPNTGELFF
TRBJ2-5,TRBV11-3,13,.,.,TGTGCCAGCAGCCCCGGGGGAGAGGAGACCCAGTACTTC,CASSPGGEETQYF
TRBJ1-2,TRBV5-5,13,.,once,TGTGCCAGCAGCCCCGGGAGTGGGGTTGGCTACACCTTC,CASSPGSGVGYTF
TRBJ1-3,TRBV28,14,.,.,TGTGCCAGCAGTCTGGTAGACTCTGGAAACACCATATATTTT,CASSLVDSGNTIYF
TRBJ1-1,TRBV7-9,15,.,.,TGTGCCAGCAGCTTCCTTGGGGGTGGTGGCACTGAAGCTTTCTTT,CASSFLGGGGTEAFF
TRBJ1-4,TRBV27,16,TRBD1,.,TGTGCCAGCAGTAAACAGGGGGCTGCAACTAATGAAAAATTGTTTTTT,CASSKQGAATNEKLFF
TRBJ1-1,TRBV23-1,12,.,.,TGCGCCAGCAGTCAATCGAGGGGGGAAGCTTTCTTT,CASSQSRGEAFF
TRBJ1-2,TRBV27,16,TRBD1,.,TGTGCCAGCAGTCCGTGGGGACAGGGAGAGAACTATGGCTACACCTTC,CASSPWGQGENYGYTF
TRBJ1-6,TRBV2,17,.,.,TGTGCCAGCAGTGGAACAGATCAGCGAGAGGAGGATTCACCCCTCCACTTT,CASSGTDQREEDSPLHF
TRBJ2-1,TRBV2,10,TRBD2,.,TGTGCCAGCCGGGGGGGCGAGCAGTTCTTC,CASRGGEQFF
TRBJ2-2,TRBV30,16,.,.,TGTGCCTGGCGTCTCACGTTGGTTTCGAACACCGGGGAGCTGTTTTTT,CAWRLTLVSNTGELFF
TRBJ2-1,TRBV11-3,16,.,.,TGTGCCAGCAGCTTTGCCAGGGGGGGGACGTACAATGAGCAGTTCTTC,CASSFARGGTYNEQFF
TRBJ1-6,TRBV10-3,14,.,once,TGTGCCATCAGCCCGGGACGGACAAATTCACCCCTCCACTTT,CAISPGRTNSPLHF
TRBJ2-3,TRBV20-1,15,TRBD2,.,TGCAGTGCTAGTGGAACTAGCGGCTTGCTGGATACGCAGTATTTT,CSASGTSGLLDTQYF
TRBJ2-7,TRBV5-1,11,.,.,TGCGCCAGCAGCACGTCCTACGAGCAGTACTTC,CASSTSYEQYF
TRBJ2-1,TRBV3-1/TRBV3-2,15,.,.,TGTGCCAGCAGCCAGAACCCTCGTAGGGGGGTTAGGCAGTTCTTC,CASSQNPRRGVRQFF
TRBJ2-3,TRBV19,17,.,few,TGTGCCAGTAGTATTGGGGCGGCCCGAGCACACACAGATACGCAGTATTTT,CASSIGAARAHTDTQYF
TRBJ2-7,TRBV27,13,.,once,TGTGCCAGCAGTTACGGGATAGGTGGAGAGCAGTACTTC,CASSYGIGGEQYF
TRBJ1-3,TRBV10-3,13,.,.,TGTGCCAATAAGGGGCAGGGTGGAAACACCATATATTTT,CANKGQGGNTIYF
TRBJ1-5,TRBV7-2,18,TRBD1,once,TGTGCCAGCAGCTTAGTAGGGGTCAGGGGGCGGTATAGTCAGCCCCAGCATTTT,CASSLVGVRGRYSQPQHF
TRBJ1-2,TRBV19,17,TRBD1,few,TGTGCCAGTCTCTCCCCAGGGGGCTGGAAAGGAGATTATGGCTACACCTTC,CASLSPGGWKGDYGYTF
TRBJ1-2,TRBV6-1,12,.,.,TGTGCCAGCAGTGAAAGCGTCCAGGTGGGGACCTTC,CASSESVQVGTF
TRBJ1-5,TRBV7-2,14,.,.,TGTGCCAGCAGCTTCGGGCACACAAATCAGCCCCAGCATTTT,CASSFGHTNQPQHF
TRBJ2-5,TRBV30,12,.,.,TGTGCCTGGAGTGTCACAGCAGGAACCCAGTACTTC,CAWSVTAGTQYF
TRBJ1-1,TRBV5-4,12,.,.,TGTGCCAGCAGGCAGGACGGCACTGAAGCTTTCTTT,CASRQDGTEAFF
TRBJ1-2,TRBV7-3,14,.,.,TGTGCCAGCAGCTCCGGACCGACTAACTATGGCTACACCTTC,CASSSGPTNYGYTF
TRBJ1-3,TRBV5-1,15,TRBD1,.,TGCGCCAGCAGCACCGGGACAGGCTCTGGAAACACCATATATTTT,CASSTGTGSGNTIYF
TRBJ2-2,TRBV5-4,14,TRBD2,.,TGTGCCCGCACAGTGGGGGGGGGCACCGGGGAGCTGTTTTTT,CARTVGGGTGELFF
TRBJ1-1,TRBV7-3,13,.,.,TGTGCCAGCAGCTTGATCGGGAACACTGAAGCTTTCTTT,CASSLIGNTEAFF
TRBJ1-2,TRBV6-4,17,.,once,TGTGCCAGCAGTGACTCCCGTTCCTCAAGCTTAACGGCTGGCTACACCTTC,CASSDSRSSSLTAGYTF